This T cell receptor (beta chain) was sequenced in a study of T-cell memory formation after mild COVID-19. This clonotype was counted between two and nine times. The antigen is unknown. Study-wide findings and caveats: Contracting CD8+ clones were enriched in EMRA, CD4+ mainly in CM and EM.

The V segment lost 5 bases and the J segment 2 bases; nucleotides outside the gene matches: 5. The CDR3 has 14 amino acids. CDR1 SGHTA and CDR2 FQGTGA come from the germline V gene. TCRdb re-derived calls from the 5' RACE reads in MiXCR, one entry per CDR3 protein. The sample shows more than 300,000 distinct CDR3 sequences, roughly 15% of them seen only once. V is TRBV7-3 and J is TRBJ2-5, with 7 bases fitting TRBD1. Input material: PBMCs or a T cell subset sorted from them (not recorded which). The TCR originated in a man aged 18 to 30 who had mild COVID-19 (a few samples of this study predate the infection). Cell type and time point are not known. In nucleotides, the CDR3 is TGTGCCAGCAGCCTTCCGGGACAGCAAGAGACCCAGTACTTC. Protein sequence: CASSLPGQQETQYF.